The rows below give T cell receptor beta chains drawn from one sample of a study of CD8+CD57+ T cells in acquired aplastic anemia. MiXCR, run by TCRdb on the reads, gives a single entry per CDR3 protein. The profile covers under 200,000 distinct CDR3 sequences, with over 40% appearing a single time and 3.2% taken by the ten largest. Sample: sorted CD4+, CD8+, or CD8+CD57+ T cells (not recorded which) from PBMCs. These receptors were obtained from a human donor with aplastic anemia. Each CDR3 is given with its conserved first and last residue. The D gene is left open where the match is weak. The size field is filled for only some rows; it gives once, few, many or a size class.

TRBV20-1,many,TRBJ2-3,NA,TGCAGTGCCGAAAGCTGGGAACGCACAGATACGCAGTATTTT,CSAESWERTDTQYF
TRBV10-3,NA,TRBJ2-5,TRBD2,TGTGCCAGTGACAGGGGGACTAGCGGGGGCCTTCAGACCCAGTACTTC,CASDRGTSGGLQTQYF
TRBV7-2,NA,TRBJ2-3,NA,TGTGCCAGCAGCTTAGCGGGGGTCTACACAGATACGCAGTATTTT,CASSLAGVYTDTQYF
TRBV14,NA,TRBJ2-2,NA,TGTGCCAGCAGCCAATCGCGGAGCGGGGAGCTGTTTTTT,CASSQSRSGELFF
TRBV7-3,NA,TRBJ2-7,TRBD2,TGTGCCAGCAGCCTGGACACGGGGGGCGAGCAGTACTTC,CASSLDTGGEQYF
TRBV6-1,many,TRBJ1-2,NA,TGTGCCAGCAGGGATAGAATCGGGGGCTACACCTTC,CASRDRIGGYTF
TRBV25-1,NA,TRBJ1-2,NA,TGTACCAGCAGAGATTTGGACAGCGGCCTGACCTTC,CTSRDLDSGLTF
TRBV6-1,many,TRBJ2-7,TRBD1,TGTGCCAGCAATGCCCCGGGACAGGGTTCACACGAGCAGTACTTC,CASNAPGQGSHEQYF
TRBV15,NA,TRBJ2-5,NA,TGTGCCACCAGCAGAGTGGGCAGGCAAGAGACCCAGTACTTC,CATSRVGRQETQYF
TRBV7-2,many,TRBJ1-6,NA,TGTGCCAGCAGCTCGGACAGCCGACATTCACCCCTCCACTTT,CASSSDSRHSPLHF
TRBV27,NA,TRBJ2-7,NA,TGTGCCAGCAGTTTATCCCAGGGGTCCTACGAGCAGTACTTC,CASSLSQGSYEQYF
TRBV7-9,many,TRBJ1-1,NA,TGTGCCAGCAGCCAACACACTGAAGCTTTCTTT,CASSQHTEAFF
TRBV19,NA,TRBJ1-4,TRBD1,TGTGCCAGTATGGGGGACAGGGGAAATGAAAAACTGTTTTTT,CASMGDRGNEKLFF
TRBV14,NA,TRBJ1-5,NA,TGTGCCAGCAGCGTTACTTGGGGGCAGCCCCAGCATTTT,CASSVTWGQPQHF
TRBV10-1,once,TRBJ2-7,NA,TGCGCCAGCAGCTTGGCCCACGAGCAGTACTTC,CASSLAHEQYF
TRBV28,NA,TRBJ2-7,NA,TGTGCCACCCGATACAGGGTAGCCAACAACTACGAGCAGTACTTC,CATRYRVANNYEQYF
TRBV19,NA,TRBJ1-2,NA,TGTGCCAGCAGCCCCGAAGGGACTCTTGGCTACACCTTC,CASSPEGTLGYTF
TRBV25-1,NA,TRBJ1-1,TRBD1,TGTGCCAGCAGCGATGACAGGGGGAACACTGAAGCTTTCTTT,CASSDDRGNTEAFF
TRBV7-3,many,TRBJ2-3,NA,TGTGCCAGCAGCTCGGGGGTTTCCACAGATACGCAGTATTTT,CASSSGVSTDTQYF
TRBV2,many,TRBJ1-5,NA,TGTGCCAGCAGTGAAAGGGGGGGTCAGCCCCAGCATTTT,CASSERGGQPQHF
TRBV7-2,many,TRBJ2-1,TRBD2,TGTGCCAGCAGTGGACTAGCGCCCAATGAGCAGTTCTTC,CASSGLAPNEQFF
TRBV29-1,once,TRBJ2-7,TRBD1,TGCAGCGTTGAAGTCTCGGGACAGGGTCTCGAGCAGTACTTC,CSVEVSGQGLEQYF
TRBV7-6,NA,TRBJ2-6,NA,TGTGCCAGCAGCTCAGGACAGACGAACTCTGGGGCCAACGTCCTGACTTTC,CASSSGQTNSGANVLTF
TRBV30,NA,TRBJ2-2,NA,TGTGCCTGGAGAACAGGCCCCTCGAACACCGGGGAGCTGTTTTTT,CAWRTGPSNTGELFF
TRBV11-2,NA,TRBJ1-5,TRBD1,TGTGCCAGCAGCTTGGAAGGACAGGGGAGCAATCAGCCCCAGCATTTT,CASSLEGQGSNQPQHF
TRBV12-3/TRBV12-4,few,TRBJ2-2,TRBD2,TGTGCCAGCAGCCTTGGGACTAGCGGTAACACCGGGGAGCTGTTTTTT,CASSLGTSGNTGELFF
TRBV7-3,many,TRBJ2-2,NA,TGTGCCAGCAGCTTAAGGGGGCTAGGGACCACCGGGGAGCTGTTTTTT,CASSLRGLGTTGELFF
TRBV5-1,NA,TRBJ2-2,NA,TGCGCCAGCAGCTGGCGCTCGACTCAACTAACCGGGGAGCTGTTTTTT,CASSWRSTQLTGELFF
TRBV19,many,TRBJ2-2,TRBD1,TGTGCCAGCGGGACAGGGAATTCCGGGGAGCTGTTTTTT,CASGTGNSGELFF
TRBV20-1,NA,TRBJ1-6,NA,TGCAGTGCTCAGGGAGCTAATTCACCCCTCCACTTT,CSAQGANSPLHF
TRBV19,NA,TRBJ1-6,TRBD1,TGTGCCAGTAAAACAGGGGGAAGGAGTTCACCCCTCCACTTT,CASKTGGRSSPLHF
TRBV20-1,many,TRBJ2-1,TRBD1,TGCAGTCTTGGACAGGGTCGGGTCAATGAGCAGTTCTTC,CSLGQGRVNEQFF
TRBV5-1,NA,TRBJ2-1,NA,TGCGCCAGCAACTTGGCCGGCGGGAACAATGAGCAGTTCTTC,CASNLAGGNNEQFF
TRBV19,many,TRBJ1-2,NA,TGTGCCAGTAGTATCCCCCACGGCGGAAAGGAGTATGGCTACACCTTC,CASSIPHGGKEYGYTF
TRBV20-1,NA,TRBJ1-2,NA,TGCAGTGCCCGAGGGCAGGCTGGGGGCTACACCTTC,CSARGQAGGYTF
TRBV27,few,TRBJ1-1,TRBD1,TGTGCCAGCACTCCCAGGGGGCGGGGGGCGCCAAACACTGAAGCTTTCTTT,CASTPRGRGAPNTEAFF
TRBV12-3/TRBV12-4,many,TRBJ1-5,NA,TGTGCCAGCAGTTACTTCACCCTTAGCAATCAGCCCCAGCATTTT,CASSYFTLSNQPQHF
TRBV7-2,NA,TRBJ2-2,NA,TGTGCCAGCAGCTTGAACCGGAGGGACACCGGGGAGCTGTTTTTT,CASSLNRRDTGELFF
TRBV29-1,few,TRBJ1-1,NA,TGCAGCGTTGAACGGAGGAACACTGAAGCTTTCTTT,CSVERRNTEAFF
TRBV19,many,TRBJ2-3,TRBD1,TGTGCCAGTTCCGGGACAGGTACCTCATGGTCGCAGTATTTT,CASSGTGTSWSQYF
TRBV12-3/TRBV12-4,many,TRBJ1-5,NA,TGTGCCAGCAGTTTGAGTCGGAATCAGCCCCAGCATTTT,CASSLSRNQPQHF
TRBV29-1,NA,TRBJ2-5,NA,TGCAGCGTTGACCTAGAGGGGACCCAGTACTTC,CSVDLEGTQYF
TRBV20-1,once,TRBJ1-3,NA,TGCAGTGCTAGTCGGGTAGCTGGAAACACCATATATTTT,CSASRVAGNTIYF
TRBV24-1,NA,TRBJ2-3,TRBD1,TGTGCCACCAGTGAAGCTGGACAGGGGGACTCAGATACGCAGTATTTT,CATSEAGQGDSDTQYF
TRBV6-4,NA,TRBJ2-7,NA,TGTGCCAGTAGGGGGGGTCGGCAGTACTTC,CASRGGRQYF
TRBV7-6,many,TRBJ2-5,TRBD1,TGTGCCAGCAGCCCCACCGGGACAGGGCCGATAGAGACCCAGTACTTC,CASSPTGTGPIETQYF
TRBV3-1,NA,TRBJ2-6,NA,TGTGCCAGCAGCGAAGTCCCGAACAGGGCCGGGGCCAACGTCCTGACTTTC,CASSEVPNRAGANVLTF
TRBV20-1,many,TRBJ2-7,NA,TGCAGTGCTAGTTACAGCCATTCCTACGAGCAGTACTTC,CSASYSHSYEQYF
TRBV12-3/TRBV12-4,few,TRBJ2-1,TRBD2,TGTGCCAGCAGTACCCGACTAGCGGATAATCACTACAATGAGCAGTTCTTC,CASSTRLADNHYNEQFF
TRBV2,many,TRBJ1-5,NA,TGTGCCAGCAGTTTAACTCTGGACATTAATCAGCCCCAGCATTTT,CASSLTLDINQPQHF
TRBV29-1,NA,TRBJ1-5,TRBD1,TGCAGCGTAGGAGGGACAGGCAATCAGCCCCAGCATTTT,CSVGGTGNQPQHF
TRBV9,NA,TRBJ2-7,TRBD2,TGTGCCAGCAGCTTGGGGCGGGGGATCTACGAGCAGTACTTC,CASSLGRGIYEQYF
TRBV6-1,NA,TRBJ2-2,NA,TGTGCCAGCAGACCGGGACGCGAACACACCGGGGAGCTGTTTTTT,CASRPGREHTGELFF
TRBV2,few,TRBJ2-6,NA,TGTGCCAGCAATTCAGGGGGGGCCAACGTCCTGACTTTC,CASNSGGANVLTF
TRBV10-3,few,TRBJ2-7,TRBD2,TGTGCCATCAGTGGGGAGGCGGGGGACTCCTACGAGCAGTACTTC,CAISGEAGDSYEQYF
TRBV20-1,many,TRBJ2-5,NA,TGCAGTGCTAGTAAGACAGTTAGGGAGACCCAGTACTTC,CSASKTVRETQYF
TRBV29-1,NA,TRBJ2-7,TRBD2,TGCAGCGTTGGAAGTAGGGCGGGAGGGCCTTTCGGCGAGCAGTACTTC,CSVGSRAGGPFGEQYF
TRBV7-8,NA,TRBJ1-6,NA,TGTGCCAGCAGCTTTGATTCGGGTACCTCACCCCTCCACTTT,CASSFDSGTSPLHF
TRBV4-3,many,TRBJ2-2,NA,TGCGCCAGCAGTCCTGATTGGGGAAACACCGGGGAGCTGTTTTTT,CASSPDWGNTGELFF
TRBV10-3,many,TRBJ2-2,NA,TGTGCCATCAGCTATGACAGCAGCGCCGGGGAGCTGTTTTTT,CAISYDSSAGELFF